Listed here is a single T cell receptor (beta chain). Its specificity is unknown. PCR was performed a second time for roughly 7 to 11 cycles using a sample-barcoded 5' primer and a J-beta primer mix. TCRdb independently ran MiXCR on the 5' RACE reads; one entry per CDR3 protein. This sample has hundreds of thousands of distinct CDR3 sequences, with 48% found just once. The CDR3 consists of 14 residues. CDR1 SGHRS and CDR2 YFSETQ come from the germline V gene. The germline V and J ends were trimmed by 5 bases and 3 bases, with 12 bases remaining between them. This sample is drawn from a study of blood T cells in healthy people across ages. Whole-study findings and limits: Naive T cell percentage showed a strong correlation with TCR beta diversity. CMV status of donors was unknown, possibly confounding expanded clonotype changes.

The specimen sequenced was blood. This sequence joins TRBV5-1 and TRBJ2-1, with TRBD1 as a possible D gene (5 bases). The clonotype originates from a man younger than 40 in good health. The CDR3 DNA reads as TGCGCCAGCAGTCAAAGACAGAGCTACAATGAGCAGTTCTTC. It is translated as CASSQRQSYNEQFF. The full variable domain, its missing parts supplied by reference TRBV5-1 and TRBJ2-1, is KAGVTQTPRYLIKTRGQQVTLSCSPISGHRSVSWYQQTPGQGLQFLFEYFSETQRNKGNFPGRFSGRQFSNSRSEMNVSTLELGDSALYLCASSQRQSYNEQFFGPGTRLTVL.